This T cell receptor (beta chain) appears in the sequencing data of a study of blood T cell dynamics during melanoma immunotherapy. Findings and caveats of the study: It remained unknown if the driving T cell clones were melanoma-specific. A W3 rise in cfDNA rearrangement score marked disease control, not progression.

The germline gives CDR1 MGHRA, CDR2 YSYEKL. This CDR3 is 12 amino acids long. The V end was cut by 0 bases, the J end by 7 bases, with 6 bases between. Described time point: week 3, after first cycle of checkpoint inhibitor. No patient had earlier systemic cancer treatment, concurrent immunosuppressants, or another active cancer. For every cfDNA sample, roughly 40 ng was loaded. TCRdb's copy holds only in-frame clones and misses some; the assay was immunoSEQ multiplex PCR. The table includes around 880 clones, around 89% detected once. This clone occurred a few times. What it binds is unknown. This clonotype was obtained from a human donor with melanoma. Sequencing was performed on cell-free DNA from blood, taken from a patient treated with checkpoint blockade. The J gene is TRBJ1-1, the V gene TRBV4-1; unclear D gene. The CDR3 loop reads CASSQELGEAFF. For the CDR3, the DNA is TGCGCCAGCAGCCAAGAACTGGGTGAAGCTTTCTTT.